This TCR beta chain emerged from a study of T cell clones after liver transplantation. Study as a whole: At least one year of complete immunosuppression withdrawal without enzymes over twice normal defined tolerance.

Points from the study as a whole: Post-transplant time points were not standardized, so conclusions are preliminary. Circulating graft-donor-reactive CD4 TCRbeta sequences fell significantly post-transplant in most of the 8 subjects.

The V gene lost 6 bases and the J gene lost 7 bases, with 17 bases spanning the gap. The CDR3 runs 14 residues. Germline V CDR1 and CDR2: SGHKS, YYEKEE (reference sequence). Relative to its sample, this clone is medium-sized. Its antigen is currently unknown. Method: immunoSEQ multiplex PCR; TCRdb's copy keeps in-frame clones and lacks some. The table has fewer than 50,000 clones, about 86% seen once; the top ten hold 2.5%. The source material was CD4+ T cells from blood, sampled 24 months after liver transplant. The sequence derives from a human patient who received a liver transplant. The graft donor may have given rise to some T cells. V usage is TRBV5-5 and J usage is TRBJ1-5, with D hard to call. This CDR3 is CASTPDGSRQPQHF. The CDR3 DNA is TGTGCCAGCACCCCGGACGGGTCCAGGCAGCCCCAGCATTTT.